The rows below give T cell receptor beta chains drawn from one sample of a study of T-cell memory formation after mild COVID-19. TCRdb itself ran the 5' RACE reads through MiXCR, one entry per CDR3 protein. This table has approximately 300,000 distinct CDR3 sequences, less than 20% appearing once. Sequenced material: PBMCs or a T cell subset sorted from them (not recorded which). Source of these receptors: a man aged 18-30 years who had mild COVID-19 (a few samples of this study predate the infection). Cell type and time point are not known. The CDR3 runs from the conserved cysteine through the conserved F or W. The D gene is left open where the match is weak. Part of the rows lack a size; the others show once, few, many or a class for expanded clones.

v_call	j_call	d_call	clone_size	cdr3_aa	cdr3_nt
TRBV6-2/TRBV6-3	TRBJ1-1	.	many	CASSYHGAVNTEAFF	TGTGCCAGCAGTTACCATGGGGCAGTGAACACTGAAGCTTTCTTT
TRBV4-3	TRBJ2-5	TRBD2	.	CASSPGLAGEDVQETQYF	TGCGCCAGCAGCCCGGGACTAGCGGGGGAGGATGTCCAAGAGACCCAGTACTTC
TRBV4-1	TRBJ2-1	.	few	CASSQDMGGSYNEQFF	TGCGCCAGCAGCCAAGATATGGGTGGATCCTACAATGAGCAGTTCTTC
TRBV6-5	TRBJ1-6	.	.	CASSVQAARGSPLHF	TGTGCCAGCAGCGTTCAGGCGGCCAGGGGTTCACCCCTCCACTTT
TRBV29-1	TRBJ2-7	.	.	CSVSQAIHYEQYF	TGCAGCGTGTCACAAGCGATCCACTACGAGCAGTACTTC
TRBV12-3/TRBV12-4	TRBJ1-2	.	few	CASSLGVLGARSYTF	TGTGCCAGCAGCCTAGGGGTTCTGGGGGCCAGAAGCTACACCTTC
TRBV7-3	TRBJ2-5	.	few	CASSRMGEETQYF	TGTGCCAGCAGCCGTATGGGAGAAGAGACCCAGTACTTC
TRBV5-1	TRBJ1-1	.	many	CASSLYGSNTEAFF	TGCGCCAGCAGCTTATACGGTTCGAACACTGAAGCTTTCTTT
TRBV15	TRBJ1-4	.	.	CATSRDPESWKFF	TGTGCCACCAGCAGGGACCCCGAGAGCTGGAAGTTTTTT
TRBV20-1	TRBJ1-5	TRBD1	.	CAVGQGASSNQPQHF	TGCGCTGTAGGACAGGGGGCTTCGAGCAATCAGCCCCAGCATTTT
TRBV7-3	TRBJ2-7	.	few	CASSLTMDIRSHEQYF	TGTGCCAGCAGCTTGACCATGGACATACGCTCTCACGAGCAGTACTTC
TRBV20-1	TRBJ2-3	.	.	CSAFRRRSDTQYF	TGCAGTGCTTTTCGGCGGAGGTCAGATACGCAGTATTTT
TRBV14	TRBJ1-3	.	.	CASSQGTAGNTIYF	TGTGCCAGCAGCCAGGGGACCGCTGGAAACACCATATATTTT
TRBV12-3/TRBV12-4	TRBJ2-2	.	many	CASVRTGELFF	TGTGCCAGCGTTCGGACCGGGGAGCTGTTTTTT
TRBV4-1	TRBJ1-5	.	.	CASSQAPSSNQPQHF	TGCGCCAGCAGCCAAGCCCCGAGTAGCAATCAGCCCCAGCATTTT
TRBV24-1	TRBJ1-3	.	.	CATGGAGNTIYF	TGTGCCACCGGCGGGGCCGGAAACACCATATATTTT
TRBV5-1	TRBJ1-2	TRBD1	.	CASSLTGEEGYTF	TGCGCCAGCAGCTTGACAGGGGAGGAAGGCTACACCTTC
TRBV4-1	TRBJ2-1	.	few	CASSHVGLYNEQFF	TGCGCCAGCAGCCACGTTGGGCTTTACAATGAGCAGTTCTTC
TRBV6-5	TRBJ2-3	.	.	CASSQLGHFTDTQYF	TGTGCCAGCAGTCAACTGGGACATTTCACAGATACGCAGTATTTT
TRBV6-6	TRBJ2-1	TRBD2	.	CAARPAGGDEQFF	TGTGCCGCCCGGCCAGCGGGGGGGGATGAGCAGTTCTTC
TRBV12-3/TRBV12-4	TRBJ1-1	.	few	CASYRGNTEAFF	TGTGCCAGCTATAGAGGGAACACTGAAGCTTTCTTT
TRBV20-1	TRBJ1-6	.	.	CSARSVAASGSPLHF	TGCAGTGCTAGGAGTGTGGCAGCCTCGGGGTCACCCCTCCACTTT
TRBV6-2/TRBV6-3	TRBJ1-1	.	.	CASSFRRGDTEAFF	TGTGCCAGCAGTTTCCGTCGGGGGGACACTGAAGCTTTCTTT
TRBV6-2/TRBV6-3	TRBJ2-7	.	.	CASRDMYEQYF	TGTGCCAGCCGGGACATGTACGAGCAGTACTTC
TRBV7-8	TRBJ2-1	.	few	CASSQRISANEQFF	TGTGCCAGCAGCCAACGGATCTCTGCTAATGAGCAGTTCTTC
TRBV6-5	TRBJ2-5	.	few	CASSRVGLEETQYF	TGTGCCAGCAGTAGAGTGGGTCTTGAAGAGACCCAGTACTTC
TRBV28	TRBJ2-3	.	.	CASSLRRLDYSGTDTQYF	TGTGCCAGCAGTTTGCGACGACTCGATTATAGCGGAACAGATACGCAGTATTTT
TRBV4-3	TRBJ2-1	.	.	CASSQGVYNEQFF	TGCGCCAGCAGCCAAGGCGTATACAATGAGCAGTTCTTC
TRBV10-3	TRBJ1-4	.	.	CAIGARNEKLFF	TGTGCCATCGGGGCAAGAAATGAAAAACTGTTTTTT
TRBV7-9	TRBJ1-2	TRBD1	few	CASSLGATGPGYTF	TGTGCCAGCAGCTTAGGGGCGACAGGGCCTGGCTACACCTTC
TRBV7-2	TRBJ1-6	.	.	CASSLGGLYSPLHF	TGTGCCAGCAGCTTGGGGGGTCTTTATTCACCCCTCCACTTT
TRBV19	TRBJ1-1	.	few	CASTRTVNMNTEAFF	TGTGCCAGTACCAGGACAGTAAACATGAACACTGAAGCTTTCTTT
TRBV2	TRBJ2-5	.	few	CASSQWPETQYF	TGTGCCAGCAGCCAATGGCCGGAGACCCAGTACTTC
TRBV6-5	TRBJ2-2	.	.	CASRRSAGYTGELFF	TGTGCCAGCAGACGAAGTGCTGGATACACCGGGGAGCTGTTTTTT
TRBV7-2	TRBJ2-3	.	.	CASSLETARTDTQYF	TGTGCCAGCAGCTTAGAAACCGCCCGCACAGATACGCAGTATTTT
TRBV5-1	TRBJ2-5	TRBD1	many	CASSSEPLGTEETQYF	TGCGCCAGCAGCTCCGAACCCCTCGGGACAGAAGAGACCCAGTACTTC
TRBV7-9	TRBJ1-1	.	few	CASSLTATREAFF	TGTGCCAGCAGCTTAACGGCTACCCGAGAAGCTTTCTTT
TRBV7-6	TRBJ2-2	.	.	CASSLVGQGNTGELFF	TGTGCCAGCAGCTTGGTTGGTCAGGGAAACACCGGGGAGCTGTTTTTT
TRBV4-3	TRBJ2-5	TRBD1	.	CASSQGQYQETQYF	TGCGCCAGCAGCCAGGGACAGTACCAAGAGACCCAGTACTTC
TRBV6-5	TRBJ1-1	.	few	CASSYGLYTEAFF	TGTGCCAGCAGTTACGGACTGTACACTGAAGCTTTCTTT
TRBV4-1	TRBJ2-2	.	.	CASSQADMGFRTGELFF	TGCGCCAGCAGCCAGGCCGACATGGGGTTCCGCACCGGGGAGCTGTTTTTT
TRBV18	TRBJ2-7	TRBD1	few	CASSPRDRVSRYEQYF	TGTGCCAGCTCACCCCGAGACAGGGTTAGTCGCTACGAGCAGTACTTC
TRBV7-9	TRBJ2-3	.	few	CASTSADTQYF	TGTGCCAGCACTAGCGCAGATACGCAGTATTTT
TRBV20-1	TRBJ2-3	.	many	CSAAQSGSGTDTQYF	TGCAGTGCAGCGCAAAGCGGGTCCGGCACAGATACGCAGTATTTT
TRBV24-1	TRBJ1-4	.	.	CATSENTRKPPGEKLFF	TGTGCCACCAGTGAAAATACCCGAAAGCCACCGGGTGAAAAACTGTTTTTT
TRBV9	TRBJ1-5	.	.	CASSVGGGGNQPQHF	TGTGCCAGCAGCGTAGGGGGGGGTGGCAATCAGCCCCAGCATTTT
TRBV12-3/TRBV12-4	TRBJ1-1	TRBD1	.	CASSFYRTGPDTEAFF	TGTGCCAGCAGTTTCTACCGGACAGGGCCGGACACTGAAGCTTTCTTT
TRBV18	TRBJ2-7	.	many	CASSPGALMEQYF	TGTGCCAGCTCACCTGGGGCCCTCATGGAGCAGTACTTC
TRBV12-5	TRBJ1-1	.	few	CASGRRFVAFF	TGTGCTAGTGGCCGACGGTTCGTAGCTTTCTTT